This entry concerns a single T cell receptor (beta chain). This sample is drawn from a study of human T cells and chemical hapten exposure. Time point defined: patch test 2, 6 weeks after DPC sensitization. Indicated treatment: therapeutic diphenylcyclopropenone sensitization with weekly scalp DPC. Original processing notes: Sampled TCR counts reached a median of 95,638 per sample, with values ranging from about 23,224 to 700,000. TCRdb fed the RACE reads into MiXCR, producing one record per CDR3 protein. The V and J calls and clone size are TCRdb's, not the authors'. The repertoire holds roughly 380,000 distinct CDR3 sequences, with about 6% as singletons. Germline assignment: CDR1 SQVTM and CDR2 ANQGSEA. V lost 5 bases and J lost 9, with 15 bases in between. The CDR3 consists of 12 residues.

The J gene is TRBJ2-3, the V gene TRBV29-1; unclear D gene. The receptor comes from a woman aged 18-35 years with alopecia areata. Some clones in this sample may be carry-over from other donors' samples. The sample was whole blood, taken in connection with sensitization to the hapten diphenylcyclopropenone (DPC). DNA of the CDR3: TGCAGCGTTTTTATCTTAGGTGGAACGCAGTATTTT. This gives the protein CSVFILGGTQYF.